A selection of T cell receptor beta chains follows, all from one sample in a study of shared clonotypes between healthy human individuals. The assay was immunoSEQ multiplex PCR, and TCRdb's table has in-frame clones only and misses some. The sample records roughly 2.1 million clones, 85% to 95% being singletons. The specimen was naive CD8+ T cells from PBMCs. Receptor source: a man between 18 and 29 years old in good health. Some clones in this sample may be carry-over from other donors' samples. CDR3s include the opening cysteine and the closing phenylalanine or tryptophan. The D gene is left open where the match is weak. Clone size is stated in some rows and not others, as once, few, many or a class when expanded.

TRBV18	NA	16	NA	TRBJ2-5	TGTGCCAGCTCACCGCGGGGCAGGGGTGGCCAAGAGACCCAGTACTTC	CASSPRGRGGQETQYF
TRBV27	NA	20	TRBD2	TRBJ2-3	TGTGCCAGCAGTCCACTAAGAATACGGACTAGCGGAAAAAACACAGATACGCAGTATTTT	CASSPLRIRTSGKNTDTQYF
TRBV7-9	NA	15	NA	TRBJ2-7	TGTGCCAGCAGCAACAGGGACGGAGTATCCTACGAGCAGTACTTC	CASSNRDGVSYEQYF
TRBV7-9	NA	15	NA	TRBJ2-7	TGTGCCAGCAGCTTAGCGTCTCCTTTCGGTTACGAGCAGTACTTC	CASSLASPFGYEQYF
TRBV27	NA	15	TRBD1	TRBJ2-7	TGTGCCAGCAGTTTAGGAACAGGGGGCTACTACGAGCAGTACTTC	CASSLGTGGYYEQYF
TRBV4-3	NA	17	NA	TRBJ2-7	TGCGCCAGCAGCCAAGATCACGGCTTAAGCGAGGGCTACGAGCAGTACTTC	CASSQDHGLSEGYEQYF
TRBV7-8	NA	15	NA	TRBJ1-4	TGTGCCAGCAGCTTAGTTGGGGGGGCAGACGAAAAACTGTTTTTT	CASSLVGGADEKLFF
TRBV5-4	NA	11	TRBD2	TRBJ2-7	TGTGCCAGCAGCAACTCACAGCGGGAGCACTTC	CASSNSQREHF
TRBV9	NA	13	TRBD2	TRBJ2-1	TGTGCCAGCAGCAGCGGGACTCCTAATGAGCAGTTCTTC	CASSSGTPNEQFF
TRBV13	few	12	NA	TRBJ1-1	TGTGCCAGCAGCTTAAGCGGGGCTGAAGCTTTCTTT	CASSLSGAEAFF
TRBV11-3	NA	13	NA	TRBJ2-1	TGTGCCAGCAGCTTAGATCCAGTCACCCAGCAGTTCTTC	CASSLDPVTQQFF
TRBV9	NA	14	TRBD2	TRBJ2-1	TGTGCCAGCAGCCCCAGCGGGAGGGCCAATGAGCAGTTCTTC	CASSPSGRANEQFF
TRBV5-5	NA	13	NA	TRBJ1-1	TGTGCCAGCAGCTTGCCCCAGCCTACTGAAGCTTTCTTT	CASSLPQPTEAFF
TRBV10-3	NA	15	NA	TRBJ2-7	TGTGCCATCAGTGAGCCGGGGGACAGCTCCTACGAGCAGTACTTC	CAISEPGDSSYEQYF
TRBV5-4	NA	13	TRBD2	TRBJ2-1	TGTGCCAGCAACCACGGGGGGGGCAATGAGCAGTTCTTC	CASNHGGGNEQFF
TRBV19	once	16	NA	TRBJ1-5	TGTGCCAGTAGTTCCCTGGGAGCAGGGTCTGGTCAGCCCCAGCATTTT	CASSSLGAGSGQPQHF
TRBV15	NA	18	NA	TRBJ1-1	TGTGCCACCAGCAGAGATGGAACGGGGGCGCGAAGGGACACTGAAGCTTTCTTT	CATSRDGTGARRDTEAFF
TRBV27	NA	14	NA	TRBJ2-1	TGTGCCAGCAGTTTACGTTCCTCCTACAATGAGCAGTTCTTC	CASSLRSSYNEQFF
TRBV27	NA	14	NA	TRBJ2-7	TGTGCCAGCAGTTTTATCGGTGGGGGCTACGAGCAGTACTTC	CASSFIGGGYEQYF
TRBV29-1	NA	11	NA	TRBJ2-5	TGCAGCGTTGAAGACTTCCGAGAACAGTACTTC	CSVEDFREQYF
TRBV15	NA	15	NA	TRBJ2-5	TGTGCCACCAGCCACCGCAGACAGTACGAAGAGACCCAGTACTTC	CATSHRRQYEETQYF
TRBV6-5	NA	14	NA	TRBJ2-4	TGTGCCAGCAGTAGGGACGGTTACAAAAACATTCAGTACTTC	CASSRDGYKNIQYF
TRBV4-1	NA	15	TRBD2	TRBJ2-5	TGCGCCAGCAGCCCCCTAGCGGGGGGACGAGAGACCCAGTACTTC	CASSPLAGGRETQYF
TRBV7-9	NA	11	NA	TRBJ2-2	TGTGCCAGCAGCGGATCAGGGGAGCTGTTTTTT	CASSGSGELFF
TRBV6-1	NA	15	NA	TRBJ2-7	TGTGCCAGCAGTGAAGAAAGCAGGGGACCCTACGAGCAGTACTTC	CASSEESRGPYEQYF
TRBV9	NA	15	TRBD2	TRBJ2-1	TGTGCCAGCAGCTATAGTGGCCCTAGCGGCAATGAGCAGTTCTTC	CASSYSGPSGNEQFF
TRBV7-2	NA	16	NA	TRBJ1-1	TGTGCCAGCAGCTTAGAACAGATCTTAGTGAACACTGAAGCTTTCTTT	CASSLEQILVNTEAFF
TRBV10-3	NA	15	NA	TRBJ2-7	TGTGCCATCACTTCAGACAGCCTCCTAAGGTACGAGCAGTACTTC	CAITSDSLLRYEQYF
TRBV5-1	NA	17	NA	TRBJ1-2	TGCGCCAGCAGCTTGGCCGACCCGGGGGTACGTAACTATGGCTACACCTTC	CASSLADPGVRNYGYTF
TRBV6-1	NA	13	NA	TRBJ1-5	TGTGCCAGCAGCCTGGGACTATTTCAGCCCCAGCATTTT	CASSLGLFQPQHF
TRBV27	NA	15	TRBD1	TRBJ2-5	TGTGCCAGCAGTTTATTAGGACAGGGGATTGAGACCCAGTACTTC	CASSLLGQGIETQYF
TRBV6-5	NA	16	TRBD2	TRBJ2-1	TGTGCCAGCAGTTACGTTTCTAGCGGGAGGGGCAATGAGCAGTTCTTC	CASSYVSSGRGNEQFF
TRBV5-6	NA	13	NA	TRBJ2-1	TGTGCCAGCAGCTGGGGACTTTACAATGAGCAGTTCTTC	CASSWGLYNEQFF
TRBV27	NA	14	NA	TRBJ2-3	TGTGCCAGCAGTCCAACCCCCTCACCCGTTACGCAGTATTTT	CASSPTPSPVTQYF
TRBV7-2	NA	15	NA	TRBJ2-1	TGTGCCAGCAGCCAAGGGGACGGACTTTACAATGAGCAGTTCTTC	CASSQGDGLYNEQFF
TRBV10-3	NA	14	TRBD2	TRBJ2-1	TGTGCCGTCTCGGGACTAGCGGGACAGACTGAGCAGTTCTTC	CAVSGLAGQTEQFF
TRBV28	NA	15	NA	TRBJ1-5	TGTGCCAGCAGTTTTGGGGTCTATAGCAATCAGCCCCAGCATTTT	CASSFGVYSNQPQHF
TRBV7-9	NA	12	NA	TRBJ2-2	TGTGCCAGCAGCTTTTTCACCGGGGAGCTGTTTTTT	CASSFFTGELFF
TRBV5-6	NA	18	TRBD1	TRBJ1-2	TGTGCCAGCAGCTTGGCCTGGTTAGGGACAGAACCTAACTATGGCTACACCTTC	CASSLAWLGTEPNYGYTF
TRBV6-6	NA	13	NA	TRBJ1-1	TGTGCCAGCAGTGGACAAGGGAACACTGAAGCTTTCTTT	CASSGQGNTEAFF
TRBV15	NA	13	TRBD1	TRBJ2-7	TGTGCCACCAGTGGGACAGACGAAAACGAGCAGTACTTC	CATSGTDENEQYF
TRBV29-1	NA	12	NA	TRBJ1-2	TGCAGCGTTGTAGGTCAGGGAGGGGGCTACACCTTC	CSVVGQGGGYTF
TRBV5-1	NA	15	TRBD1	TRBJ2-7	TGCGCCAGCAGCTTAGGACAGGGTCTTGACTACGAGCAGTACTTC	CASSLGQGLDYEQYF
TRBV4-2	NA	16	NA	TRBJ2-1	TGTGCCAGCAGCCAAGTTGTAGACGGTACCTACAATGAGCAGTTCTTC	CASSQVVDGTYNEQFF
TRBV4-3	NA	15	TRBD1	TRBJ2-7	TGCGCCAGCAGCCAAGCGGGGACAGCCTCCTACGAGCAGTACTTC	CASSQAGTASYEQYF
TRBV27	NA	14	NA	TRBJ2-7	TGTGCCAGCAGTCCCCTGGGTAATTCCTACGAGCAGTACTTC	CASSPLGNSYEQYF
TRBV19	NA	12	NA	TRBJ2-1	TGTGCCAGTAGTATAGTCAGCCATGAGCAGTTCTTC	CASSIVSHEQFF
TRBV15	NA	15	TRBD2	TRBJ2-1	TGTGCCACCAGCAGGGGACTAGCGGGAGGCAATGAGCAGTTCTTC	CATSRGLAGGNEQFF
TRBV10-3	NA	17	TRBD2	TRBJ2-3	TGTGCCATCAGTGGACTAGCGGGGACAGCTAGCACAGATACGCAGTATTTT	CAISGLAGTASTDTQYF
TRBV13	NA	16	NA	TRBJ2-3	TGTGCCAGCAGCTCCTTTAAACTCGGGAGCCCAGATACGCAGTATTTT	CASSSFKLGSPDTQYF
TRBV2	NA	14	NA	TRBJ2-5	TGTGCCAGCAGTGACAGGGGAGGGGGAGAGACCCAGTACTTC	CASSDRGGGETQYF
TRBV14	NA	14	NA	TRBJ2-2	TGTGCCAGCAGCCAAGAGGGGTGGACCGGGGAGCTGTTTTTT	CASSQEGWTGELFF
TRBV5-4	NA	17	TRBD2	TRBJ2-5	TGTGCCAGCAGCAACTCCCCCTCGCGGGAGGTGATGGAGACCCAGTACTTC	CASSNSPSREVMETQYF
TRBV27	NA	17	TRBD2	TRBJ2-7	TGTGCCAGCAGTTTTGTTAGCGGGAGGGACTGGCTTGGGGAGCAGTACTTC	CASSFVSGRDWLGEQYF